Included here is one TCR beta chain sequence, with context. These data are taken from a study of blood T cell repertoires in COVID-19. Study at large: Sample material is recorded as cDNA or gDNA derived from T cells, B-cell-depleted T cells, or PBMCs.

Original handling: Cell counts per sample came from amplifying reference gene primers. Sequencing was performed with immunoSEQ multiplex PCR; in TCRdb, only in-frame clones are kept and a portion is missing. V and J calls and clone size are copied from that table; D and trimming were computed from the DNA. The table lists under 300,000 clones, around 86% of them singletons, with 2% to 2.5% in the top ten. Germline values: CDR1 SGHRS, CDR2 YFSETQ. Losses at the gene ends were 0 bases for V and 7 bases for J; bases not matched to a gene: 1. This CDR3 contains 12 residues. Source material: peripheral blood. The sequence was collected from a man aged 50 to 60 with acute or convalescent COVID-19. The chain combines TRBV5-1 with TRBJ2-7; 7 bases fit TRBD1. The CDR3 region is CASSLGRGEQYF. Here the CDR3 DNA reads TGCGCCAGCAGCTTGGGCAGGGGGGAGCAGTACTTC. Looking up the rest from reference TRBV5-1 and TRBJ2-7 gives the full variable domain: KAGVTQTPRYLIKTRGQQVTLSCSPISGHRSVSWYQQTPGQGLQFLFEYFSETQRNKGNFPGRFSGRQFSNSRSEMNVSTLELGDSALYLCASSLGRGEQYFGPGTRLTVT.